A single sample is the source of the 27 T cell receptor beta chains below, sequenced in a study of response to subunit inactivated influenza vaccine. TCRdb recomputed calls from the RT-PCR reads with MiXCR, one row per CDR3 protein. This sample has roughly 650,000 distinct CDR3 sequences, with 13% to 15% found just once. Source: PBMCs from blood, taken about 14 days before vaccination. All receptors derive from a man aged 45 to 65 who received an inactivated influenza vaccine.

This clonotype was seen a handful of times. The chain recombines TRBV7-6 with TRBJ2-1; no clear D gene. This CDR3 is built from 13 residues. Germline V gene sequence: CDR1 SGHVS, CDR2 FNYEAQ. Trimming removed 5 bases from V and 5 bases from J, with 10 bases in between. CDR3 nucleotides: TGTGCCAGCAGCCGGCGACTTGACAATGAGCAGTTCTTC. Residues: CASSRRLDNEQFF.

The genes are TRBV24-1 and TRBJ2-2, with D unclear. V was clipped by 1 base and J by 1 base, with 6 bases between them. This CDR3 is built from 15 residues. CDR1 KGHDR and CDR2 SFDVKD come from the germline V gene. The CDR3 region is CATSDFSENTGELFF. In DNA form, the CDR3 reads TGTGCCACCAGTGATTTTTCGGAGAACACCGGGGAGCTGTTTTTT.

In its sample, this clonotype was seen many times. A read error may account for a junction end that differs from germline. This chain uses TRBV29-1 with TRBJ2-5, with 16 bases that match TRBD2. The CDR3 spans 16 residues. Germline values: CDR1 SQVTM, CDR2 ANQGSEA. CDR3 sequence reads: CSVEGTSGGARETQYF. CDR3 in DNA: TGCAGCGTCGAAGGGACTAGCGGGGGGGCTCGGGAGACCCAGTACTTC.

This clonotype was seen a few times. The chain has TRBV5-1 and TRBJ2-7; D may be TRBD1 or TRBD2 (6 bases each). V was shortened by 3 bases and J by 5 bases, with 15 bases between the two germline ends. The CDR3 has 14 amino acids. CDR1 is SGHRS, CDR2 YFSETQ, per germline. In DNA form, the CDR3 reads TGCGCCAGCAGCTCGGCGGGACAAAGGAACGAGCAGTACTTC. Protein sequence: CASSSAGQRNEQYF. Full variable domain (missing parts from reference TRBV5-1 and TRBJ2-7): KAGVTQTPRYLIKTRGQQVTLSCSPISGHRSVSWYQQTPGQGLQFLFEYFSETQRNKGNFPGRFSGRQFSNSRSEMNVSTLELGDSALYLCASSSAGQRNEQYFGPGTRLTVT.

The sample holds a few counts of this clonotype. The chain uses TRBV7-2 and TRBJ1-2; D might be TRBD1 (6 bases). This CDR3 is 15 amino acids long. Per germline, CDR1 SGHTA and CDR2 FQGNSA. V was shortened by 2 bases and J by 2 bases, with 12 bases between the two germline ends. CDR3 loop: CASSLSTGPNYGYTF. Written as DNA, the CDR3 is TGTGCCAGCAGCTTAAGCACAGGGCCCAACTATGGCTACACCTTC.

This clonotype was picked up many times. The J gene is TRBJ2-7, the V gene TRBV29-1; 14 positions agree with TRBD2. CDR3 length: 17 residues. Trimming at V came to 1 base and at J to 3 bases, leaving 8 bases not matched to a gene. CDR1 is SQVTM, CDR2 ANQGSEA, per germline. This CDR3 is CSVEGGGLAGGIYEQYF. In nucleotides, the CDR3 is TGCAGCGTTGAAGGAGGCGGACTAGCGGGAGGAATCTACGAGCAGTACTTC.

In its sample, this clonotype was seen a few times. The chain couples TRBV12-3 or TRBV12-4 to TRBJ2-3, with TRBD2 matching over 10 bases. There are 14 residues in the CDR3. Trimming took 5 bases from V and 7 from J; bases not matched to a gene: 6. The CDR3 loop is CASSATSGTYTQYF. CDR3 in DNA: TGTGCCAGCAGTGCTACTAGCGGGACATATACGCAGTATTTT.

In its sample, this clonotype was seen a few times. V usage is TRBV29-1 and J usage is TRBJ1-5; unclear D gene. The length of the CDR3 is 14 residues. The ends were cut back, 2 bases at V and 2 bases at J, with 10 bases in the middle. Germline V lookup: CDR1 SQVTM, CDR2 ANQGSEA. The CDR3 sequence: CSVERDGGNQPQHF. CDR3 DNA sequence: TGCAGCGTTGAAAGGGATGGGGGCAATCAGCCCCAGCATTTT.

The chain links TRBV11-2 to TRBJ2-2, with D unclear. This CDR3 contains 15 residues. The ends were cut back, 5 bases at V and 5 bases at J, with 15 bases in the middle. Looked up from germline, CDR1 is SGHAT and CDR2 is FQNNGV. The CDR3 region has the DNA TGTGCCAGCAGCCCGAGATGGGCACTGACCGGGGAGCTGTTTTTT. This sequence encodes CASSPRWALTGELFF.

This clonotype was recorded many times. The V gene is TRBV29-1, the J gene TRBJ2-7, with D maybe TRBD2 (5 bases). The V end was cut by 3 bases, the J end by 9 bases, with 18 bases between. Germline CDR1 and CDR2: SQVTM and ANQGSEA. This CDR3 region has 13 residues. The CDR3 DNA reads as TGCAGCGTTGATGGGCTAGCCGGAGGCGTGCAGTACTTC. Translation gives CSVDGLAGGVQYF.

Note on this clonotype: A read error may be the cause here, since a much bigger clone is one base away. This chain uses TRBV7-9 with TRBJ2-6; D call uncertain. CDR1 is SEHNR and CDR2 is FQNEAQ in the germline V gene (reference sequence). This CDR3 comprises 15 residues. The V end lost 2 bases, the J end lost 0 bases, and 5 bases lay between the germline ends. CDR3 residues: CASSLMGSGANVLTF. CDR3 DNA sequence: TGTGCCAGCAGCTTAATGGGCTCTGGGGCCAACGTCCTGACTTTC.

CDR3 in amino acids: CASSQVGLGIGEQYF. The CDR3 nucleotides read TGTGCCAGCAGCCAAGTAGGTCTGGGGATAGGGGAGCAGTACTTC. The chain carries TRBV3-1 and TRBJ2-7; no reliable D call. The germline V gene encodes CDR1 LGHDT and CDR2 YNNKEL (reference sequence). V was cut by 1 base and J by 7 bases, with 17 bases left in between. This CDR3 has 15 amino acids.

This clonotype was seen repeatedly, ten times or more. The chain combines TRBV5-1 with TRBJ1-4; D is uncertain. The length of the CDR3 is 14 residues. Germline V gives CDR1 SGHRS, CDR2 YFSETQ. Trimming pared 2 bases from V and 3 bases from J, leaving 8 bases between. This CDR3 is CASSLERANEKLFF. In DNA form, the CDR3 reads TGCGCCAGCAGCTTAGAGAGGGCTAATGAAAAACTGTTTTTT.

This chain connects TRBV6-2 or TRBV6-3 to TRBJ1-5, with D perhaps TRBD1 (6 bases). The CDR3 sequence is 14 residues long. Looked up from germline, CDR1 is MNHEY and CDR2 is SVGEGT. Deletions cut 5 bases from V and 6 bases from J, with 14 bases between. Written as DNA, the CDR3 is TGTGCCAGCAGTCGTCAGGGGATGGGTCAGCCCCAGCATTTT. Translation: CASSRQGMGQPQHF.

This sequence joins TRBV15 and TRBJ2-7; no reliable D call. The germline V gene encodes CDR1 LNHNV and CDR2 YYDKDF (reference sequence). The V end was cut by 0 bases, the J end by 4 bases, with 7 bases between. This CDR3 contains 13 residues. CDR3 sequence reads: CATSRDPGYEQYF. The CDR3 DNA reads as TGTGCCACCAGCAGAGATCCGGGTTACGAGCAGTACTTC. Full variable domain (remainder filled in from reference TRBV15 and TRBJ2-7): DAMVIQNPRYQVTQFGKPVTLSCSQTLNHNVMYWYQQKSSQAPKLLFHYYDKDFNNEADTPDNFQSRRPNTSFCFLDIRSPGLGDTAMYLCATSRDPGYEQYFGPGTRLTVT.

This rearrangement joins TRBV3-1 to TRBJ2-7; D is possibly TRBD2 (6 bases). Germline V gene sequence: CDR1 LGHDT, CDR2 YNNKEL (reference sequence). This CDR3 contains 13 residues. Between the trimmed V and J ends, which lost 1 base and 10 bases, there was a span of 14 bases. The CDR3 reads CASSQVDRGIQYF. The CDR3 DNA reads as TGTGCCAGCAGCCAAGTCGATCGGGGGATTCAGTACTTC.

The chain links TRBV6-5 to TRBJ1-1; D is perhaps TRBD1 (6 bases). Trimming pared 4 bases from V and 4 bases from J, leaving 19 bases between. This CDR3 is 16 amino acids long. CDR1 MNHEY and CDR2 SVGAGI come from the germline V gene. The CDR3 reads CASSSQTGRLATEAFF. CDR3 bases: TGTGCCAGCAGTTCACAGACAGGAAGGTTAGCCACTGAAGCTTTCTTT.

This clonotype came up a few times. This chain connects TRBV15 to TRBJ2-2; a possible D gene is TRBD1 (6 bases). This CDR3 contains 15 residues. CDR1 is LNHNV, CDR2 YYDKDF, per germline (reference sequence). V lost 0 bases and J 8 bases, leaving 13 bases between the germline ends. The CDR3 sequence: CATSRDLGASGELFF. CDR3 DNA: TGTGCCACCAGCAGAGATTTGGGGGCTAGTGGGGAGCTGTTTTTT.

This clonotype was detected ten times or more. The rearrangement uses TRBV7-2 and TRBJ1-5, with D uncertain. The germline V gene encodes CDR1 SGHTA and CDR2 FQGNSA. The CDR3 extends over 16 amino acids. Trimming pared 3 bases from V and 4 bases from J, leaving 16 bases between. CDR3 sequence: CASSLMDGGRNQPQHF. The CDR3 DNA sequence: TGTGCCAGCAGCTTGATGGACGGAGGTAGGAATCAGCCCCAGCATTTT. Full variable domain (remainder filled in from reference TRBV7-2 and TRBJ1-5): GAGVSQSPSNKVTEKGKDVELRCDPISGHTALYWYRQSLGQGLEFLIYFQGNSAPDKSGLPSDRFSAERTGGSVSTLTIQRTQQEDSAVYLCASSLMDGGRNQPQHFGDGTRLSIL.

This clonotype has at least ten counts. The gene calls are TRBV29-1 and TRBJ1-2; no firm D call. The CDR3 contains 11 residues. CDR1 SQVTM and CDR2 ANQGSEA come from the germline V gene. V dropped 1 base and J dropped 8 bases, with 8 bases sitting between them. CDR3 protein: CSVEGGLGYTF. CDR3 coding DNA: TGCAGCGTTGAAGGGGGTTTAGGCTACACCTTC. Supplemented by reference TRBV29-1 and TRBJ1-2, the full variable domain reads SAVISQKPSRDICQRGTSLTIQCQVDSQVTMMFWYRQQPGQSLTLIATANQGSEATYESGFVIDKFPISRPNLTFSTLTVSNMSPEDSSIYLCSVEGGLGYTFGSGTRLTVV.

This clonotype was detected a few times. V usage is TRBV20-1 and J usage is TRBJ2-7, with D possibly being TRBD1 (5 bases). Germline V gives CDR1 DFQATT, CDR2 SNEGSKA (reference sequence). Trimming pared 0 bases from V and 2 bases from J, leaving 14 bases between. This CDR3 contains 15 residues. CDR3 bases: TGCAGTGCTAGAGATAAAGGGGTATCAACCTACGAGCAGTACTTC. It is translated as CSARDKGVSTYEQYF.

This clonotype was detected ten times or more. The chain has TRBV12-3 or TRBV12-4 and TRBJ2-1, with TRBD2 matching over 10 bases. With V trimmed by 6 bases and J by 4 bases, 3 bases remained unmatched. The CDR3 consists of 14 residues. CDR3 in amino acids: CASRGLAAYNEQFF. The DNA for the CDR3 is TGTGCCAGCAGAGGACTAGCGGCTTACAATGAGCAGTTCTTC.

This clonotype was detected only a few times. The chain has TRBV18 and TRBJ2-1; D possibly corresponds to TRBD2 (5 bases). CDR1 and CDR2 from the germline V gene are KGHSH and LQKENI. Trimming took off 3 bases at V and 0 bases at J, with 21 bases between the two ends. This CDR3 contains 19 residues. This CDR3 reads CASSPRNADGSGSYNEQFF. The CDR3 nucleotides read TGTGCCAGCTCACCGCGTAACGCGGATGGGAGCGGCTCCTACAATGAGCAGTTCTTC.

Only a few counts were recorded for this clonotype. The chain has TRBV5-6 and TRBJ2-2; 8 bases match TRBD1. CDR3 length: 14 residues. Per the germline V gene, CDR1 is SGHDT and CDR2 is YYEEEE. V shed 0 bases, J shed 7 bases, and the junction held 2 bases outside the gene matches. CDR3: CASSLAGTGGELFF. CDR3 nucleotides: TGTGCCAGCAGCTTGGCGGGGACAGGCGGGGAGCTGTTTTTT.

This chain uses TRBV15 with TRBJ2-7; a possible D gene is TRBD1 (5 bases). Germline V gives CDR1 LNHNV, CDR2 YYDKDF (reference sequence). Between the trimmed V and J ends, which lost 0 bases and 5 bases, there was a span of 17 bases. This CDR3 has 16 residues. The CDR3 nucleotides are TGTGCCACCAGCAGAGATCAGGTATTCAGGGTTGACGAGCAGTACTTC. Protein: CATSRDQVFRVDEQYF.

The chain is built from TRBV6-1 and TRBJ1-1; unclear D gene. V lost 6 bases, J lost 5 bases, and 10 bases lay in between. CDR3 length equals 12 residues. Per the germline V gene, CDR1 is MNHNS and CDR2 is SASEGT. CDR3 bases: TGTGCCAGCAGGACGATATTAACTGAAGCTTTCTTT. It yields the protein CASRTILTEAFF.

This sequence joins TRBV5-1 and TRBJ2-1, with TRBD1 identical over 7 bases. CDR3 length equals 15 residues. Per germline, CDR1 SGHRS and CDR2 YFSETQ. The V segment lost 4 bases and the J segment 5 bases; nucleotides outside the gene matches: 9. The DNA for the CDR3 is TGCGCCAGCAGCAACGACAGGGTAGGAGACAATGAGCAGTTCTTC. As protein: CASSNDRVGDNEQFF.